The 11 T cell receptor beta chains below all came from one sample that was sequenced in a study of CD8 T cells in Susac syndrome. With random hexamers, 0.5 to 1 ug RNA was reverse transcribed. MiXCR, applied by TCRdb to the immunoSEQ multiplex PCR reads, yields one record per CDR3 protein. The table includes some 180,000 distinct CDR3 sequences, over 90% detected once. The sequenced material came from CD4+ T cells from PBMCs. The origin of the receptors is a human donor with Susac syndrome.

The V gene is TRBV5-4, the J gene TRBJ2-3; D possibly corresponds to TRBD2 (5 bases). In germline, CDR1 is SGHNT, CDR2 YYREEE (reference sequence). V lost 3 bases, J lost 2 bases, and 13 bases lay in between. The CDR3 is 15 residues long. CDR3 residues: CASSSASFHTDTQYF. As DNA, the CDR3 is TGTGCCAGCAGCTCTGCTAGCTTCCACACAGATACGCAGTATTTT.

The chain combines TRBV19 with TRBJ2-1, with a tentative D call TRBD2 (5 bases). Trimming removed 6 bases from V and 2 bases from J, with 17 bases in between. The CDR3 runs 16 residues. Germline lookup yields CDR1 LNHDA and CDR2 SQIVND (reference sequence). DNA for the CDR3: TGTGCCAGTAGGGCGAGACTACCCCACCCCTACAATGAGCAGTTCTTC. Its protein product is CASRARLPHPYNEQFF.

This sequence joins TRBV20-1 and TRBJ2-7; the D is unclear. The CDR3 is 12 residues long. V lost 8 bases to trimming and J lost 4 bases, with 15 bases between them. Germline CDR1 and CDR2: DFQATT and SNEGSKA (reference sequence). The CDR3 DNA reads TGCAGTCTAGTGACACCGCTTTACGAGCAGTACTTC. It is translated as CSLVTPLYEQYF.

The rearrangement joins TRBV13 to TRBJ1-3, with D uncertain. The CDR3 length is 15 residues. Germline CDR1 PRHDT, CDR2 FYEKMQ (reference sequence). Trimming stripped 0 bases from V and 2 bases from J, with 8 bases between. The CDR3 DNA reads as TGTGCCAGCAGCTTAGGTATACGTCCTGGAAACACCATATATTTT. It encodes CASSLGIRPGNTIYF.

V and J are TRBV7-2 and TRBJ2-7, with D perhaps TRBD1 (6 bases). Germline CDR1 SGHTA, CDR2 FQGNSA. The CDR3 covers 16 residues. Trimming shortened V by 4 bases and J by 0 bases, and 16 bases separated the two germline ends. CDR3 sequence: CASSSSRTEASYEQYF. As DNA, the CDR3 is TGTGCCAGCAGCTCCTCCAGGACAGAGGCCTCCTACGAGCAGTACTTC.

V is TRBV6-5 and J is TRBJ1-4; 7 nucleotides agree with TRBD1. The CDR3 spans 14 residues. Germline V CDR1 and CDR2: MNHEY, SVGAGI. The trim removed 6 bases at V and 7 bases at J, leaving 8 bases unmatched. CDR3 amino acids: CASSTDRELEKLFF. CDR3 DNA sequence: TGTGCCAGCAGCACCGACAGGGAGCTTGAAAAACTGTTTTTT.

This clonotype was recorded once. The chain couples TRBV20-1 to TRBJ2-7; 10 nucleotides align to TRBD2. Germline loops: CDR1 DFQATT, CDR2 SNEGSKA (reference sequence). The CDR3 is made up of 14 amino acids. The ends lost 5 bases at V and 2 bases at J; junction bases unmatched: 6. The CDR3 coding sequence is TGCAGTGCTGCCAGCGGGAGGGGGCCCTACGAGCAGTACTTC. This gives the protein CSAASGRGPYEQYF.

V usage is TRBV7-6 and J usage is TRBJ2-7; D is ambiguous. CDR1 is SGHVS, CDR2 FNYEAQ, per germline. This CDR3 spans 14 amino acids. Trimming pared 0 bases from V and 5 bases from J, leaving 11 bases between. The CDR3: CASSLARTYHEQYF. The CDR3, as DNA: TGTGCCAGCAGCTTAGCGCGAACTTACCACGAGCAGTACTTC.

The V call is TRBV29-1, the J call TRBJ2-1, with D uncertain. V was pared by 1 base and J by 4 bases, with 11 bases between. This CDR3 is built from 14 residues. Germline lookup yields CDR1 SQVTM and CDR2 ANQGSEA. The CDR3 DNA reads TGCAGCGTTGAAGGGCACGACTTTTACAATGAGCAGTTCTTC. As protein: CSVEGHDFYNEQFF.

The chain has TRBV12-3 or TRBV12-4 and TRBJ1-6; TRBD1 matches 12 bases. Trimming cost V 5 bases and J 10 bases; bases outside gene matches: 6. CDR3 size: 15 residues. The CDR3 nucleotides read TGTGCCAGCAGTAAGGGACAGGGGGCTAGGTCACCCCTCCACTTT. It codes for CASSKGQGARSPLHF.

The rearrangement joins TRBV5-1 to TRBJ2-1; no reliable D call. The V and J ends lost 0 bases and 6 bases respectively, with 7 bases between them. The CDR3 spans 13 residues. Germline values: CDR1 SGHRS, CDR2 YFSETQ. For the CDR3, the DNA is TGCGCCAGCAGCTTGGTCCTCACCAATGAGCAGTTCTTC. Translating gives CASSLVLTNEQFF.